The entry below gives a single TCR beta chain sequence along with its context. Antigen specificity is unknown. The data stem from a study of cytomegalovirus exposure and HLA in healthy donors. General study points: Reportedly, HLA-A and HLA-B alleles of most subjects were accurately predicted from TCR beta. Later on, an analysis tied some 17,000 TCR beta sequences to HLA alleles at 0.05 false discovery rate. For cytomegalovirus status, the classifier reportedly gave diagnoses with high specificity and sensitivity. Presence/absence analyses assumed roughly uniform sequencing depth across donors.

Trimming removed 4 bases at V and 7 bases at J, with 5 bases between. The length of the CDR3 is 12 residues. The germline CDR1 and CDR2 sequences are MNHNS and SASEGT. The PCR employed 60 Vbeta primers together with 13 Jbeta primers. Generated by immunoSEQ multiplex PCR, the TCRdb table keeps only in-frame clones and is missing some. Among about 170,000 clones listed, around 78% were seen once. The clonotype comes from a woman aged 50 to 60 in good health and CMV-seropositive. The rearrangement links TRBV6-1 to TRBJ1-6; D gene unclear. The specimen was PBMCs. In DNA, the CDR3 is TGTGCCAGCAGTGGAGGAAATTCACCCCTCCACTTT. Translation gives CASSGGNSPLHF.